These 22 T cell receptor beta chains originate from one sample sequenced in a study of T cells expressing NK-cell markers. Each CDR3 protein gets one entry in TCRdb, which reprocessed the 5' RACE reads and gives no DNA. The sample holds approximately 440,000 distinct CDR3 sequences. The sequenced sample was blood T cells: a sorted CD56 or NKG2C T cell subset, CD4+ or CD8+ T cells, or bulk PBMC T cells (not recorded which). These receptors all stem from a woman in her 50s in good health.

The chain employs TRBV4-1 and TRBJ2-5; TCRdb names TRBD2, which stays unverified in the absence of DNA. The CDR3 covers 16 residues. Germline V lookup: CDR1 MGHRA, CDR2 YSYEKL. CDR3 sequence: CASTIQASLLGQTQYF.

The V and J genes are TRBV29-1 and TRBJ1-1. The germline CDR1 and CDR2 sequences are SQVTM and ANQGSEA. The CDR3 runs to 13 residues. CDR3 sequence: CSVVRRADTEAFF. The whole variable domain, filled in from reference TRBV29-1 and TRBJ1-1, reads SAVISQKPSRDICQRGTSLTIQCQVDSQVTMMFWYRQQPGQSLTLIATANQGSEATYESGFVIDKFPISRPNLTFSTLTVSNMSPEDSSIYLCSVVRRADTEAFFGQGTRLTVV.

V is TRBV7-9 and J is TRBJ1-1; TCRdb selects TRBD1, and the lack of DNA leaves this call unchecked. This CDR3 has 13 residues. From germline, CDR1 is SEHNR and CDR2 FQNEAQ (reference sequence). The CDR3 reads CASSPKPGQSAFF. The full variable domain, completed using reference TRBV7-9 and TRBJ1-1, is DTGVSQNPRHKITKRGQNVTFRCDPISEHNRLYWYRQTLGQGPEFLTYFQNEAQLEKSRLLSDRFSAERPKGSFSTLEIQRTEQGDSAMYLCASSPKPGQSAFFGQGTRLTVV.

The genes are TRBV6-1 and TRBJ2-3; TCRdb proposes TRBD2, but this gene call is untestable without DNA. Per the germline V gene, CDR1 is MNHNS and CDR2 is SASEGT. The CDR3 length is 15 residues. CDR3: CASSSGTSGRSAQYF.

The chain is built from TRBV9 and TRBJ2-3; there is no DNA to check the TCRdb D call of TRBD2. Germline V gene lookup returns CDR1 SGDLS and CDR2 YYNGEE. The CDR3 sequence is 15 residues long. The chain's CDR3 is CASSPGTLGTDTQYF.

This chain links TRBV5-6 with TRBJ2-1; the TCRdb call, TRBD2, lacks DNA for checking. This CDR3 is 17 amino acids long. Germline CDR1 SGHDT, CDR2 YYEEEE. CDR3 amino acids: CASSPPSTSLVYNEQFF.

The V and J genes are TRBV7-9 and TRBJ1-2. The CDR3 consists of 14 residues. In germline, CDR1 is SEHNR, CDR2 FQNEAQ (reference sequence). The CDR3 is CASSHRARGYGYTF.

The chain carries TRBV12-3 or TRBV12-4 and TRBJ1-2. There are 12 residues in the CDR3. The CDR3 here is CASRALDYGYTF.

The rearrangement links TRBV24-1 to TRBJ2-1; TCRdb outputs TRBD1, but without DNA this stays unchecked. Germline V lookup: CDR1 KGHDR, CDR2 SFDVKD. The CDR3 is 14 residues long. This CDR3 reads CATSDLGPYNEQFF.

The V gene is TRBV12-3 or TRBV12-4, the J gene TRBJ1-2; checking the TCRdb D call of TRBD1 is not possible without DNA. The length of the CDR3 is 14 residues. The CDR3 loop is CASTPSGRNYGYTF.

The rearrangement joins TRBV7-9 to TRBJ2-1; with no DNA, the TCRdb D assignment of TRBD2 cannot be verified. The CDR3 extends over 20 amino acids. Per germline, CDR1 SEHNR and CDR2 FQNEAQ (reference sequence). The CDR3 spells CASSLAGSGRVPETYNEQFF. The entire variable domain, with the rest obtained from reference TRBV7-9 and TRBJ2-1, is as follows: DTGVSQNPRHKITKRGQNVTFRCDPISEHNRLYWYRQTLGQGPEFLTYFQNEAQLEKSRLLSDRFSAERPKGSFSTLEIQRTEQGDSAMYLCASSLAGSGRVPETYNEQFFGPGTRLTVL.

V gene TRBV20-1 combines with J gene TRBJ1-6; without DNA, the TCRdb call of TRBD1 cannot be checked. The CDR3 has 14 amino acids. CDR1 and CDR2 (germline): DFQATT, SNEGSKA (reference sequence). CDR3 sequence reads: CSARVQGVSSPLHF.

The chain employs TRBV5-1 and TRBJ2-1; checking the TCRdb D call of TRBD2 is not possible without DNA. This CDR3 is built from 15 residues. The germline V gene has CDR1 SGHRS and CDR2 YFSETQ. The CDR3 sequence: CASSLTSGGRRQQFF.

The chain uses TRBV5-1 and TRBJ1-1; TCRdb selects TRBD1, and the lack of DNA leaves this call unchecked. The CDR3 sequence is 15 residues long. The germline V gene encodes CDR1 SGHRS and CDR2 YFSETQ. This CDR3 is CASSLGAPQGTEAFF.

This chain joins TRBV10-3 and TRBJ1-5; the D call from TCRdb, TRBD1, cannot be confirmed without DNA. Looked up from germline, CDR1 is ENHRY and CDR2 is SYGVKD. The CDR3 is 14 residues long. The CDR3 sequence is CATNQGNSNQPQHF.

V and J are TRBV19 and TRBJ2-1; TCRdb reports TRBD2, a call that lacks DNA to check it against. Per the germline V gene, CDR1 is LNHDA and CDR2 is SQIVND (reference sequence). The CDR3 runs to 14 residues. The chain's CDR3 is CASRRSDGDYAQFF. Complete variable domain (other parts from reference TRBV19 and TRBJ2-1): DGGITQSPKYLFRKEGQNVTLSCEQNLNHDAMYWYRQDPGQGLRLIYYSQIVNDFQKGDIAEGYSVSREKKESFPLTVTSAQKNPTAFYLCASRRSDGDYAQFFGPGTRLTVL.

The chain carries TRBV15 and TRBJ2-3. Germline V lookup: CDR1 LNHNV, CDR2 YYDKDF (reference sequence). The CDR3 is 15 residues long. The CDR3 spells CATSRAGSATDTQYF.

This chain joins TRBV9 and TRBJ1-2; TCRdb calls TRBD1, which cannot be checked without DNA. CDR1 SGDLS and CDR2 YYNGEE come from the germline V gene. CDR3 size: 16 residues. CDR3 sequence reads: CASSSRQGGRNYGYTF. Filled out from reference TRBV9 and TRBJ1-2, the complete variable domain reads DSGVTQTPKHLITATGQRVTLRCSPRSGDLSVYWYQQSLDQGLQFLIQYYNGEERAKGNILERFSAQQFPDLHSELNLSSLELGDSALYFCASSSRQGGRNYGYTFGSGTRLTVV.

The rearrangement joins TRBV5-1 to TRBJ2-5; TCRdb lists TRBD1, though no DNA is available to test this call. From germline, CDR1 is SGHRS and CDR2 YFSETQ. CDR3 length equals 13 residues. This chain's CDR3 is CASSPGIQETQYF.

This chain connects TRBV5-1 to TRBJ2-7; TCRdb indicates TRBD1, and absent DNA this call remains unverified. Per the germline V gene, CDR1 is SGHRS and CDR2 is YFSETQ. This CDR3 comprises 15 residues. Here the CDR3 reads CASSPGTGGHYEQYF. The full variable domain, rest sourced from reference TRBV5-1 and TRBJ2-7, is KAGVTQTPRYLIKTRGQQVTLSCSPISGHRSVSWYQQTPGQGLQFLFEYFSETQRNKGNFPGRFSGRQFSNSRSEMNVSTLELGDSALYLCASSPGTGGHYEQYFGPGTRLTVT.

The V gene is TRBV6-1, the J gene TRBJ1-2. This CDR3 has 13 amino acids. Germline V CDR1 and CDR2: MNHNS, SASEGT. CDR3 sequence reads: CAIYTAANYGYTF.

The rearrangement uses TRBV11-3 and TRBJ1-1. The CDR3 is made up of 12 amino acids. Germline-derived CDR1 and CDR2 are SGHNT and YENEEA. CDR3 in amino acids: CARSEGPEGAFF.